This TCR beta chain was captured by sequencing in a study of T cell responses to AZD1222 COVID-19 vaccine. The CDR3 length is 12 residues. Germline V gene sequence: CDR1 MNHEY, CDR2 SVGEGT. The V gene lost 2 bases and the J gene lost 6 bases, with 4 bases spanning the gap. A single count supports this clone. TCRdb's copy holds only in-frame clones and misses some; the assay was immunoSEQ multiplex PCR. The sample lists around 94,000 clones; about 88% were seen once. This chain connects TRBV6-2 or TRBV6-3 to TRBJ2-2; D is unclear. The sequence was obtained from an adult in good health. The sample consisted of peripheral blood, taken on day 0 of AZD1222 vaccination. The CDR3 DNA follows: TGTGCCAGCAGTTACCCTCCCGGGGAGCTGTTTTTT. Its translation: CASSYPPGELFF.